These T cell receptor beta chains were read from a single sample in a study of PD-L1 blockade in urothelial cancer. Produced via immunoSEQ multiplex PCR; TCRdb's table is partial and in-frame only. The sample consists of about 91,000 clones, roughly 80% of them appearing once. Specimen: PBMCs, collected around atezolizumab (anti-PD-L1) treatment. These receptors were collected from a man aged 70 or older with urothelial cancer. CDR3s include the opening cysteine and the closing phenylalanine or tryptophan. D genes are given only for firm matches. Expanded clones get a size class; other rows say once, few or many, or leave the size out.

d_gene: TRBD1; v_gene: TRBV9; j_gene: TRBJ1-1; abundance: few; CDR3aa: CASSSLTGTENTEAFF; CDR3nt: TGTGCCAGCAGCTCCCTCACCGGGACAGAGAACACTGAAGCTTTCTTT
d_gene: TRBD2; v_gene: TRBV5-1; j_gene: TRBJ2-1; abundance: NA; CDR3aa: CASSLYTGGAMAEQFF; CDR3nt: TGCGCCAGCAGCTTGTACACCGGGGGGGCAATGGCCGAGCAGTTCTTC
d_gene: TRBD1; v_gene: TRBV27; j_gene: TRBJ1-2; abundance: NA; CDR3aa: CASRRGTGDNYGYTF; CDR3nt: TGTGCCAGCAGACGCGGGACAGGGGATAACTATGGCTACACCTTC
d_gene: TRBD1; v_gene: TRBV18; j_gene: TRBJ1-1; abundance: NA; CDR3aa: CASSPDRGRTEAFF; CDR3nt: TGTGCCAGCTCACCCGACAGGGGGCGCACTGAAGCTTTCTTT
d_gene: TRBD1; v_gene: TRBV6-6; j_gene: TRBJ1-1; abundance: NA; CDR3aa: CASSYPTGVTEAFF; CDR3nt: TGTGCCAGCAGTTACCCGACAGGGGTTACTGAAGCTTTCTTT
d_gene: NA; v_gene: TRBV19; j_gene: TRBJ1-3; abundance: NA; CDR3aa: CASTYRAGSGNTIYF; CDR3nt: TGTGCCAGTACCTACCGAGCCGGCTCTGGAAACACCATATATTTT
d_gene: TRBD2; v_gene: TRBV29-1; j_gene: TRBJ2-1; abundance: NA; CDR3aa: CSVGLLADNEQFF; CDR3nt: TGCAGCGTTGGGCTCCTAGCGGACAATGAGCAGTTCTTC
d_gene: NA; v_gene: TRBV19; j_gene: TRBJ1-1; abundance: NA; CDR3aa: CASSIQVNTEAFF; CDR3nt: TGTGCCAGTAGTATCCAGGTGAACACTGAAGCTTTCTTT
d_gene: NA; v_gene: TRBV29-1; j_gene: TRBJ1-1; abundance: NA; CDR3aa: CSTWSTPNTEAFF; CDR3nt: TGCAGCACCTGGAGTACCCCGAACACTGAAGCTTTCTTT
d_gene: TRBD1; v_gene: TRBV11-3; j_gene: TRBJ2-2; abundance: NA; CDR3aa: CASRFRTGGTGELFF; CDR3nt: TGTGCCAGCAGGTTTCGGACAGGGGGCACCGGGGAGCTGTTTTTT
d_gene: TRBD1; v_gene: TRBV5-6; j_gene: TRBJ2-1; abundance: NA; CDR3aa: CASSLAQGARFF; CDR3nt: TGTGCCAGCAGCTTGGCGCAGGGGGCTAGATTCTTC
d_gene: NA; v_gene: TRBV7-9; j_gene: TRBJ1-1; abundance: NA; CDR3aa: CASSLGTQNTEAFF; CDR3nt: TGTGCCAGCAGCTTAGGGACACAGAACACTGAAGCTTTCTTT
d_gene: NA; v_gene: TRBV14; j_gene: TRBJ1-2; abundance: NA; CDR3aa: CASSAGAGIIYGYTF; CDR3nt: TGTGCCAGCAGCGCGGGAGCCGGCATAATCTATGGCTACACCTTC
d_gene: TRBD1; v_gene: TRBV2; j_gene: TRBJ2-7; abundance: NA; CDR3aa: CASSLQDRGRYEQYF; CDR3nt: TGTGCCAGCAGTTTACAAGACAGGGGCAGGTACGAGCAGTACTTC
d_gene: NA; v_gene: TRBV4-3; j_gene: TRBJ1-3; abundance: few; CDR3aa: CASSQDGGRYRQHSGNTIYF; CDR3nt: TGCGCCAGCAGCCAAGACGGGGGGAGGTACAGGCAACACTCTGGAAACACCATATATTTT
d_gene: NA; v_gene: TRBV19; j_gene: TRBJ1-4; abundance: once; CDR3aa: CASTERGGEKLFF; CDR3nt: TGTGCCAGTACGGAAAGGGGTGGTGAAAAACTGTTTTTT
d_gene: NA; v_gene: TRBV28; j_gene: TRBJ1-2; abundance: NA; CDR3aa: CASNAERSLYGYTF; CDR3nt: TGTGCCAGCAATGCTGAGCGGTCCCTCTATGGCTACACCTTC
d_gene: NA; v_gene: TRBV25-1; j_gene: TRBJ2-3; abundance: NA; CDR3aa: CASSADSSTDTQYF; CDR3nt: TGTGCCAGCAGTGCTGACAGTAGCACAGATACGCAGTATTTT
d_gene: NA; v_gene: TRBV7-6; j_gene: TRBJ1-3; abundance: NA; CDR3aa: CASSTDTGSSSGNTIYF; CDR3nt: TGTGCCAGCAGCACCGATACAGGGTCGAGCTCTGGAAACACCATATATTTT
d_gene: TRBD2; v_gene: TRBV6-6; j_gene: TRBJ2-7; abundance: NA; CDR3aa: CAAGTSGSEQYF; CDR3nt: TGTGCCGCTGGGACTAGCGGGAGCGAGCAGTACTTC
d_gene: NA; v_gene: TRBV5-6; j_gene: TRBJ1-5; abundance: NA; CDR3aa: CASSFSPGRDQPQHF; CDR3nt: TGTGCCAGCAGCTTTTCCCCAGGGCGAGATCAGCCCCAGCATTTT
d_gene: TRBD1; v_gene: TRBV29-1; j_gene: TRBJ2-3; abundance: NA; CDR3aa: CSVAEGQITDTQYF; CDR3nt: TGCAGCGTTGCTGAGGGACAGATCACAGATACGCAGTATTTT
d_gene: NA; v_gene: TRBV7-9; j_gene: TRBJ2-1; abundance: few; CDR3aa: CASSPTWRSYNEQFF; CDR3nt: TGTGCCAGCAGCCCTACATGGAGGTCCTACAATGAGCAGTTCTTC
d_gene: TRBD2; v_gene: TRBV15; j_gene: TRBJ2-1; abundance: NA; CDR3aa: CATSRGGGDVSNEQFF; CDR3nt: TGTGCCACCAGCAGAGGGGGGGGAGATGTTAGCAATGAGCAGTTCTTC
d_gene: NA; v_gene: TRBV6-6; j_gene: TRBJ2-7; abundance: once; CDR3aa: CASSPPGRSYEQYF; CDR3nt: TGTGCCAGCAGTCCCCCGGGTCGCTCCTACGAGCAGTACTTC
d_gene: TRBD1; v_gene: TRBV4-2; j_gene: TRBJ1-1; abundance: NA; CDR3aa: CASSPPGQGVGGLTEAFF; CDR3nt: TGTGCCAGCAGCCCTCCGGGACAGGGGGTTGGGGGACTAACTGAAGCTTTCTTT
d_gene: NA; v_gene: TRBV15; j_gene: TRBJ1-5; abundance: NA; CDR3aa: CATSRDLDSNQPQHF; CDR3nt: TGTGCCACCAGCAGAGATTTAGATAGCAATCAGCCCCAGCATTTT